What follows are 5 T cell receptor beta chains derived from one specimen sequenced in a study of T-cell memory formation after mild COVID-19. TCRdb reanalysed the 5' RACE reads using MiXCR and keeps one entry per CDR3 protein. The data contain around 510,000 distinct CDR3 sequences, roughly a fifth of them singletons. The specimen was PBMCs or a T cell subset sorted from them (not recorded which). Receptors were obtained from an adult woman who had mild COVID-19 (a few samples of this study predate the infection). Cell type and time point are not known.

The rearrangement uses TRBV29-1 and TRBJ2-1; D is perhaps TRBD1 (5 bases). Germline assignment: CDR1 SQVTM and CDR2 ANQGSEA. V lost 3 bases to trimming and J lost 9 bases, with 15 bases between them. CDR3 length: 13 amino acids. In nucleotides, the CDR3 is TGCAGCGTTGATGGGGCCTCAGGGTTTGAGCAGTTCTTC. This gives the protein CSVDGASGFEQFF.

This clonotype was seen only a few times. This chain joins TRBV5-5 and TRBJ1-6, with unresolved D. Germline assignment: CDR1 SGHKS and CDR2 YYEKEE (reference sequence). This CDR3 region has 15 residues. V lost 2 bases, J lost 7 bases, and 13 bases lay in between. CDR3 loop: CASSLDIVENSPLHF. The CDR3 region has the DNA TGTGCCAGCAGCTTAGACATTGTAGAGAATTCACCCCTCCACTTT.

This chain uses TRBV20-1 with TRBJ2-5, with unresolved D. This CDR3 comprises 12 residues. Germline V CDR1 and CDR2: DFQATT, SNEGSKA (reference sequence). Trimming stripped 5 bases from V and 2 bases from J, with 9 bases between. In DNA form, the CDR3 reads TGCAGTGCTCCTACCCTGCAAGAGACCCAGTACTTC. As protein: CSAPTLQETQYF.

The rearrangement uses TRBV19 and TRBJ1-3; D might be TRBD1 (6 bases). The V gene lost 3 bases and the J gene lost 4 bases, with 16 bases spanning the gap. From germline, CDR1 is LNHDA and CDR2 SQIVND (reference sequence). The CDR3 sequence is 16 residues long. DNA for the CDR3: TGTGCCAGTAGTATCCCCCAGGGGACGCGCGGAAACACCATATATTTT. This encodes CASSIPQGTRGNTIYF.

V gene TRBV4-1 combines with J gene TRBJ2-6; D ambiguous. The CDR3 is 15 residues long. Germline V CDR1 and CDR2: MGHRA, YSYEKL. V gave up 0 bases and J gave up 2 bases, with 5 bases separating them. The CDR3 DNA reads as TGCGCCAGCAGCCAAGAAGAGACTGGGGCCAACGTCCTGACTTTC. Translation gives CASSQEETGANVLTF.